Listed here are 18 T cell receptor beta chains from one sample, sequenced in a study of shared clonotypes between healthy human individuals. The method was immunoSEQ multiplex PCR; TCRdb's version includes in-frame clones alone and lacks a portion of them. The sample records around 2.5 million clones, 90% to 95% being singletons. The source material was naive CD4+ T cells from PBMCs. The subset here: CD45RA+ positively selected. These receptors originate from a young man in good health. Some clones in this sample may be carry-over from other donors' samples.

With respect to this clone: This sample includes further DNA sequences coding for the same CDR3. The rearrangement uses TRBV28 and TRBJ1-3; no clear D. The V end was cut by 6 bases, the J end by 0 bases, with 9 bases between. Germline CDR1 and CDR2: MDHEN and SYDVKM. The CDR3 has 14 amino acids. The CDR3 region has the DNA TGTGCCAGCAGGGGCGGAAACTCTGGAAACACCATATATTTT. This translates into CASRGGNSGNTIYF.

V usage is TRBV7-8 and J usage is TRBJ1-4; TRBD1 matches at 9 bases. V lost 1 base to trimming and J lost 3 bases; unmatched junction nucleotides: 0. CDR1 is SGHVS, CDR2 FQNEAQ, per germline. This CDR3 has 15 amino acids. The CDR3 region is CASSLDRGPNEKLFF. CDR3 sequence (DNA): TGTGCCAGCAGCTTAGACAGGGGGCCTAATGAAAAACTGTTTTTT. Combining the CDR3 with reference TRBV7-8 and TRBJ1-4 gives the whole variable domain GAGVSQSPRYKVAKRGQDVALRCDPISGHVSLFWYQQALGQGPEFLTYFQNEAQLDKSGLPSDRFFAERPEGSVSTLKIQRTQQEDSAVYLCASSLDRGPNEKLFFGSGTQLSVL.

This clone was picked up a small number of times. The chain has TRBV4-2 and TRBJ1-2; no clear D gene. The CDR3 contains 13 residues. Trimming shortened V by 10 bases and J by 4 bases, and 16 bases separated the two germline ends. Germline V CDR1 and CDR2: LGHNA, YNFKEQ. The CDR3 region has the DNA TGTGCCAACCAGGAAGAGGGTTGCTATGGCTACACCTTC. Translated: CANQEEGCYGYTF.

The chain recombines TRBV4-3 with TRBJ2-4, with D perhaps matching TRBD2 (5 bases). This CDR3 has 15 amino acids. Trimming left V 4 bases short and J 6 bases short, with 16 bases between. Per the germline V gene, CDR1 is LGHNA and CDR2 is YSLEER. CDR3 residues: CASSRGGLGGNIQYF. CDR3 DNA: TGCGCCAGCAGCCGCGGCGGGCTAGGCGGAAACATTCAGTACTTC.

The chain links TRBV7-9 to TRBJ2-7; D uncertain. The germline gives CDR1 SEHNR, CDR2 FQNEAQ (reference sequence). The V gene lost 4 bases and the J gene lost 2 bases, with 12 bases spanning the gap. The CDR3 runs to 14 residues. The CDR3 is CASSWARMAYEQYF. The CDR3, as DNA: TGTGCCAGCAGCTGGGCCAGAATGGCCTACGAGCAGTACTTC.

V gene TRBV28 combines with J gene TRBJ2-7; weak D call: TRBD1 (6 bases). This CDR3 is built from 14 residues. Trimming took off 1 base at V and 5 bases at J, with 12 bases between the two ends. The germline V gene has CDR1 MDHEN and CDR2 SYDVKM. The CDR3 is CASSLYQGSDEQYF. The CDR3 DNA is TGTGCCAGCAGTTTATATCAGGGGTCCGACGAGCAGTACTTC.

The chain combines TRBV28 with TRBJ2-3; D is ambiguous. Germline assignment: CDR1 MDHEN and CDR2 SYDVKM. V was trimmed by 5 bases and J by 6 bases, leaving 18 bases between them. The CDR3 runs 15 residues. DNA of the CDR3: TGTGCCAGCAGTCTCTTCGGCGGAGAGACGGATACGCAGTATTTT. This encodes CASSLFGGETDTQYF.

This sequence joins TRBV6-5 and TRBJ2-3; a possible D gene is TRBD1 (5 bases). The CDR3 contains 15 residues. Trimming took 3 bases from V and 5 from J, leaving 15 bases between them. CDR1 and CDR2 from the germline V gene are MNHEY and SVGAGI. This CDR3 reads CASSYRASRGDTQYF. For the CDR3, the DNA is TGTGCCAGCAGTTATCGGGCTAGTAGGGGAGATACGCAGTATTTT.

This sequence joins TRBV25-1 and TRBJ1-3, with a possible D match to TRBD1 (5 bases). Germline CDR1 MGHDK, CDR2 SYGVNS. The V gene lost 3 bases and the J gene lost 4 bases, with 13 bases spanning the gap. The CDR3 spans 15 residues. CDR3 loop: CASSDPRGTGNTIYF. CDR3 coding DNA: TGTGCCAGCAGTGACCCACGGGGGACGGGAAACACCATATATTTT. Full variable domain (remainder filled in from reference TRBV25-1 and TRBJ1-3): EADIYQTPRYLVIGTGKKITLECSQTMGHDKMYWYQQDPGMELHLIHYSYGVNSTEKGDLSSESTVSRIRTEHFPLTLESARPSHTSQYLCASSDPRGTGNTIYFGEGSWLTVV.

This clone appeared once. V is TRBV5-4 and J is TRBJ2-3, with TRBD2 identical over 7 bases. V dropped 2 bases and J dropped 4; count of bases not matched to a gene: 13. Looked up from germline, CDR1 is SGHNT and CDR2 is YYREEE (reference sequence). This CDR3 is 17 amino acids long. The CDR3: CASSFSSGGLGADTQYF. CDR3 DNA sequence: TGTGCCAGCAGCTTCTCGTCTGGAGGACTAGGGGCAGATACGCAGTATTTT. Filled out from reference TRBV5-4 and TRBJ2-3, the complete variable domain reads ETGVTQSPTHLIKTRGQQVTLRCSSQSGHNTVSWYQQALGQGPQFIFQYYREEENGRGNFPPRFSGLQFPNYSSELNVNALELDDSALYLCASSFSSGGLGADTQYFGPGTRLTVL.

This clone was seen a single time. This chain connects TRBV28 to TRBJ2-3; D assignment may be TRBD1 or TRBD2 (6 bases each). From germline, CDR1 is MDHEN and CDR2 SYDVKM. There are 15 residues in the CDR3. Trimming stripped 6 bases from V and 4 bases from J, with 17 bases between. The CDR3 DNA reads TGTGCCAGCAGCGGAGGGGGTAGATATGCAGATACGCAGTATTTT. This encodes CASSGGGRYADTQYF.

The V call is TRBV19, the J call TRBJ1-4; weak D call: TRBD1 (6 bases). Per germline, CDR1 LNHDA and CDR2 SQIVND (reference sequence). Between the trimmed V and J ends, which lost 7 bases and 7 bases, there was a span of 16 bases. CDR3 length equals 14 residues. CDR3 sequence: CASTLAGASEKLFF. The CDR3 DNA is TGTGCCAGTACCCTGGCAGGGGCGAGTGAAAAACTGTTTTTT.

This chain uses TRBV9 with TRBJ2-5; 8 bases map to TRBD2. Germline CDR1 and CDR2: SGDLS and YYNGEE. CDR3 length equals 16 residues. The junction had 5 bases not matched to a gene; V was cut back by 0 bases and J by 1 base. CDR3 region: CASSVARLAGQETQYF. The CDR3 DNA reads TGTGCCAGCAGCGTAGCTAGGCTAGCGGGCCAAGAGACCCAGTACTTC.

CDR3 DNA sequence: TGTGCCAGCAGCTTACGAGTAGTTCCCGGGGCTCACACTGAAGCTTTCTTT. This gives the protein CASSLRVVPGAHTEAFF. This chain connects TRBV7-9 to TRBJ1-1; the D gene is possibly TRBD1 (5 bases). The CDR3 extends over 17 amino acids. V was shortened by 2 bases and J by 3 bases, with 19 bases between the two germline ends. Germline CDR1 reads SEHNR; CDR2 reads FQNEAQ (reference sequence).

The CDR3 coding sequence is TGTGCCAGCAGAAATAGCGGAGCTAACTATGGCTACACCTTC. Its translation is CASRNSGANYGYTF. The genes are TRBV6-5 and TRBJ1-2; D remains ambiguous. The V gene lost 6 bases and the J gene lost 0 bases, with 11 bases spanning the gap. The CDR3 is 14 residues long. Per germline, CDR1 MNHEY and CDR2 SVGAGI.

Written as DNA, the CDR3 is TGCGCCAGCAGCTTCCCGGAGGATACGCAGTATTTT. This codes for CASSFPEDTQYF. The V gene is TRBV5-1, the J gene TRBJ2-3; D is ambiguous. Trimming removed 2 bases from V and 6 bases from J, with 7 bases in between. Germline V CDR1 and CDR2: SGHRS, YFSETQ. This CDR3 region has 12 residues.

The chain has TRBV14 and TRBJ2-1, with D possibly TRBD2 on 5 matching bases. Germline V gene lookup returns CDR1 SGHDN and CDR2 FVKESK. The CDR3 extends over 13 amino acids. The V gene lost 0 bases and the J gene lost 11 bases, with 11 bases spanning the gap. DNA of the CDR3: TGTGCCAGCAGCCAAGATTGGAGGTCAAAGCAGTTCTTC. Translating gives CASSQDWRSKQFF.

The genes are TRBV7-9 and TRBJ2-1; 13 bases are shared with TRBD2. Germline V gene sequence: CDR1 SEHNR, CDR2 FQNEAQ (reference sequence). Trimming removed 2 bases from V and 8 bases from J; junction bases left unmatched: 6. This CDR3 has 16 residues. The CDR3 sequence is CASSLHTSGRAHEQFF. The CDR3 nucleotides are TGTGCCAGCAGCTTACACACTAGCGGGAGGGCCCATGAGCAGTTCTTC.